This TCR beta chain was recovered during a study of T cells in Graves' hyperthyroidism and ophthalmopathy. Together with thyroid ultrasound, orbital computed tomography, serum thyroxine and TRAb, clinical symptoms were used for diagnoses. This clonotype has ten or more counts. Its specificity is not known. CDR3 size: 12 residues. Germline CDR1 is SGHRS and CDR2 is YFSETQ. Trimming shortened V by 4 bases and J by 6 bases, and 10 bases separated the two germline ends. General study results and limits: Blood samples included most of the expanded thyroid clonotypes exceeding 0.001. In validation, the model predicted ophthalmopathy. These predictions came a median roughly six months before onset.

The CDR3 regions of TCR beta were amplified from RNA transcripts. Carried out on the TCR CDR3, a first-round RT-PCR used the HTBI primer set. Via MiXCR, TCRdb re-called the multiplex PCR reads, giving one row per CDR3 protein. The sample contains 500,000 to 650,000 distinct CDR3 sequences, 13% to 15% of which appear only once. This clonotype was sampled from a woman aged 35 to 49 with Graves' hyperthyroidism. Sequencing was done on a sample of blood. V is TRBV5-1 and J is TRBJ1-2; D is perhaps TRBD1 (5 bases). CDR3 DNA: TGCGCCAGCAGCACCCTCAGGGATGGCTACACCTTC. It codes for CASSTLRDGYTF.